This is a list of T cell receptor beta chains from one sample in a study of T cell responses to AZD1222 COVID-19 vaccine. Here immunoSEQ multiplex PCR was the method, and the copy in TCRdb shows in-frame clones only, minus some. The sample has about 70,000 clones, roughly 88% seen once. Material: peripheral blood, obtained on day 0 of MenACWY control vaccination. The receptors stem from an adult in good health. Each CDR3 is given with its conserved first and last residue. D genes are given only for firm matches. The size field is filled for only some rows; it gives once, few, many or a size class.

TRBJ2-3,NA,NA,12,TRBV6-6,CASSNYKDTQYF,TGTGCCAGCAGTAATTATAAAGATACGCAGTATTTT
TRBJ1-6,NA,NA,14,TRBV7-2,CASSLLLYNSPLHF,TGTGCCAGCAGCCTCCTTCTCTATAATTCACCCCTCCACTTT
TRBJ2-5,TRBD1,NA,13,TRBV9,CASSRDSQETQYF,TGTGCCAGCAGCCGGGACAGCCAAGAGACCCAGTACTTC
TRBJ1-6,NA,NA,14,TRBV7-2,CASSGDGVNSPLHF,TGTGCCAGCAGCGGAGACGGAGTAAATTCACCCCTCCACTTT
TRBJ1-5,TRBD1,NA,16,TRBV6-2/TRBV6-3,CASSRHRGTGNQPQHF,TGTGCCAGCAGTAGGCACAGGGGTACGGGCAATCAGCCCCAGCATTTT
TRBJ2-2,NA,NA,16,TRBV6-1,CASSDNRLSNTGELFF,TGTGCCAGCAGTGATAACCGACTCTCGAACACCGGGGAGCTGTTTTTT
TRBJ2-1,TRBD2,NA,16,TRBV7-2,CASSPSLSGGGNEQFF,TGTGCCAGCAGCCCCTCCCTTAGCGGGGGGGGCAATGAGCAGTTCTTC
TRBJ1-4,NA,NA,14,TRBV2,CASAPAQGGEKLFF,TGTGCCAGCGCCCCGGCGCAGGGTGGGGAAAAACTGTTTTTT
TRBJ2-7,TRBD2,NA,17,TRBV5-1,CASSPGLRLAGGQEQYF,TGCGCCAGCAGCCCCGGCCTACGGCTAGCGGGGGGCCAGGAGCAGTACTTC
TRBJ2-3,TRBD2,NA,17,TRBV9,CASSVGPSGGAYPAQYF,TGTGCCAGCAGCGTAGGACCCAGCGGGGGGGCCTACCCCGCGCAGTATTTT
TRBJ1-1,NA,NA,17,TRBV30,CAWLLGAGSRWKTEAFF,TGTGCCTGGCTATTAGGGGCAGGGTCTCGATGGAAGACTGAAGCTTTCTTT
TRBJ2-7,NA,NA,15,TRBV9,CASSVGQSPSYEQYF,TGTGCCAGCAGCGTAGGACAGTCACCCTCCTACGAGCAGTACTTC
TRBJ1-5,TRBD1,once,15,TRBV10-3,CAISGHDRGHQPQHF,TGTGCCATCAGTGGTCACGACAGGGGGCATCAGCCCCAGCATTTT
TRBJ1-1,NA,NA,11,TRBV29-1,CSARENTEAFF,TGCAGCGCTCGGGAGAACACTGAAGCTTTCTTT
TRBJ1-2,NA,NA,12,TRBV6-6,CASTLGETYYTF,TGTGCCAGCACCCTAGGGGAGACATACTACACCTTC
TRBJ2-3,NA,NA,15,TRBV7-2,CASNAGNTGTDTQYF,TGTGCCAGCAACGCCGGGAATACTGGGACAGATACGCAGTATTTT
TRBJ2-1,NA,NA,14,TRBV7-2,CASSLAYTNNEQFF,TGTGCCAGCAGCTTAGCATACACCAACAATGAGCAGTTCTTC
TRBJ1-5,TRBD1,NA,14,TRBV19,CASTGTGLNQPQHF,TGTGCCAGTACCGGGACAGGGCTCAATCAGCCCCAGCATTTT
TRBJ2-1,TRBD2,NA,16,TRBV9,CASSATPTSGGDEQFF,TGTGCCAGCAGCGCTACTCCGACTAGCGGGGGTGATGAGCAGTTCTTC
TRBJ1-1,NA,NA,14,TRBV29-1,CSVGGGQTNTEAFF,TGCAGCGTTGGAGGAGGACAGACTAACACTGAAGCTTTCTTT
TRBJ1-1,NA,NA,13,TRBV19,CASISPENTEAFF,TGTGCCAGCATCTCGCCGGAGAACACTGAAGCTTTCTTT
TRBJ1-2,TRBD1,NA,17,TRBV23-1,CASSQLRDRASLYGYTF,TGCGCCAGCAGTCAACTCCGCGACAGGGCCTCCCTCTATGGCTACACCTTC
TRBJ2-7,NA,NA,13,TRBV28,CASTIPGGREQYF,TGTGCCAGCACCATCCCAGGGGGGCGCGAGCAGTACTTC
TRBJ2-3,TRBD2,NA,18,TRBV7-2,CASSAGTSGARSTDTQYF,TGTGCCAGCAGCGCCGGGACTAGCGGGGCCCGTAGCACAGATACGCAGTATTTT
TRBJ1-1,TRBD1,NA,15,TRBV6-1,CASSEVTGKVTEAFF,TGTGCCAGCAGTGAAGTGACAGGGAAGGTCACTGAAGCTTTCTTT
TRBJ1-2,TRBD1,NA,13,TRBV5-1,CASSATGNAGYTF,TGCGCCAGCAGCGCGACAGGGAACGCGGGCTACACCTTC
TRBJ2-2,NA,NA,15,TRBV11-3,CASTKTDPNTGELFF,TGTGCCAGCACCAAGACAGACCCAAACACCGGGGAGCTGTTTTTT
TRBJ2-1,NA,NA,16,TRBV19,CASSIGRPSSYNEQFF,TGTGCCAGTAGTATAGGTCGACCAAGCTCCTACAATGAGCAGTTCTTC
TRBJ2-5,NA,NA,14,TRBV4-2,CASSLGGEQETQYF,TGTGCCAGCAGCCTAGGCGGGGAACAAGAGACCCAGTACTTC
TRBJ2-5,NA,NA,14,TRBV9,CASSPGGLGETQYF,TGTGCCAGCAGCCCTGGCGGGCTAGGAGAGACCCAGTACTTC
TRBJ1-3,NA,NA,13,TRBV7-9,CASSLSFRNTIYF,TGTGCCAGCAGCTTATCTTTTCGAAACACCATATATTTT
TRBJ1-1,NA,NA,14,TRBV4-3,CASSQEDLGTEAFF,TGCGCCAGCAGCCAAGAAGATCTGGGCACTGAAGCTTTCTTT
TRBJ1-4,TRBD1,NA,13,TRBV28,CASRPGTAEKLFF,TGTGCCAGCAGACCCGGGACAGCCGAAAAACTGTTTTTT
TRBJ2-2,TRBD2,NA,18,TRBV7-3,CASSLTGTSGALTGELFF,TGTGCCAGCAGCTTAACGGGGACTAGCGGGGCCCTCACCGGGGAGCTGTTTTTT
TRBJ2-1,NA,NA,14,TRBV28,CASSLSGRPNEQFF,TGTGCCAGCAGTTTATCCGGACGTCCTAATGAGCAGTTCTTC